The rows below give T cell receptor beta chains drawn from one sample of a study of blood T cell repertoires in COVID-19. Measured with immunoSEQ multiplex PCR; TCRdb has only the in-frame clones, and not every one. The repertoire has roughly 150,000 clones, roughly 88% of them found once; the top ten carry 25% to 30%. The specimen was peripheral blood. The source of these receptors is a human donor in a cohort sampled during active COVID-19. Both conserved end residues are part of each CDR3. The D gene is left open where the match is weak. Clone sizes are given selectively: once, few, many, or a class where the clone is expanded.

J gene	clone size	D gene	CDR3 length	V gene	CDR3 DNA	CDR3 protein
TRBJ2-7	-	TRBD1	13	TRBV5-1	TGCGCCAGCAGCTTGACAGGGGGCTACGAGCAGTACTTC	CASSLTGGYEQYF
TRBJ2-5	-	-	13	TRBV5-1	TGCGCCAGCAGCTTGGGACAAGTAGAGACCCAGTACTTC	CASSLGQVETQYF
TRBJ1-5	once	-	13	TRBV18	TGTGCCAGCTCACCACCCAACAATCAGCCCCAGCATTTT	CASSPPNNQPQHF
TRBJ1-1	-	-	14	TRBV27	TGTGCCAGCAGCCGGTCGGAGATACACACTGAAGCTTTCTTT	CASSRSEIHTEAFF
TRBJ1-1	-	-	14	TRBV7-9	TGTGCCAGCAGCTTAGAAACAGGGTCCACTGAAGCTTTCTTT	CASSLETGSTEAFF
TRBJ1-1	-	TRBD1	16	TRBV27	TGTGCCAGCAGTTTATCGACGGGACAGGGTCTCCCTGAAGCTTTCTTT	CASSLSTGQGLPEAFF
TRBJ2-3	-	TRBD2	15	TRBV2	TGTGCCAGCAGTGAAACTAGCGGGGGTACAGATACGCAGTATTTT	CASSETSGGTDTQYF
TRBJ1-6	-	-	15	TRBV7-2	TGTGCCAGCAGCTTAGTCAGGGGTATTGATTCACCCCTCCACTTT	CASSLVRGIDSPLHF
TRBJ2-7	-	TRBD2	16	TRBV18	TGTGCCAGCTCACCACGGACTAGCGGGGTCTCCTACGAGCAGTACTTC	CASSPRTSGVSYEQYF
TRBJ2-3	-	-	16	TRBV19	TGTGCCAGTAGTTCCCCTCCCCAGGGAAGTCCAGATACGCAGTATTTT	CASSSPPQGSPDTQYF
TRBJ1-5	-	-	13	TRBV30	TGTGCCTGGAGTTTGGGAGGCAATCAGCCCCAGCATTTT	CAWSLGGNQPQHF
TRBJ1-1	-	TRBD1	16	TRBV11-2	TGTGCCAGCAGCCCTCAGGGGGCACTACCGAACACTGAAGCTTTCTTT	CASSPQGALPNTEAFF
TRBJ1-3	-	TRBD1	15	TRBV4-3	TGCGCCAGCAGCCACGCAGGGGGAACTGGAAACACCATATATTTT	CASSHAGGTGNTIYF
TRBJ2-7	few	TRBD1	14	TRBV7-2	TGTGCCAGCAGCCCGGGACAGGAGTCATACGAGCAGTACTTC	CASSPGQESYEQYF
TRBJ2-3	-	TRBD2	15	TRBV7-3	TGTGCCAGCAGGGCTAGCGGGGGGCTCACAGATACGCAGTATTTT	CASRASGGLTDTQYF
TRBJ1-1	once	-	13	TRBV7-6	TGTGCCAGCAGCTTGCGACAGAACACTGAAGCTTTCTTT	CASSLRQNTEAFF
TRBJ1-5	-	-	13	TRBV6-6	TGTGCCAGCAGTGAGATCAGGGGACAGCCCCAGCATTTT	CASSEIRGQPQHF
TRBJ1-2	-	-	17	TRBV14	TGTGCCAGCAGCCAAGCCCTACGGGGGGATCCCGACTATGGCTACACCTTC	CASSQALRGDPDYGYTF
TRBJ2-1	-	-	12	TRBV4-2	TGTGCCAGCAGCCAAGCATTCAGTGAGCAGTTCTTC	CASSQAFSEQFF
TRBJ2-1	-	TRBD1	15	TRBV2	TGTGCCAGCAGTGAAGAGGGGACAGCCTACAATGAGCAGTTCTTC	CASSEEGTAYNEQFF
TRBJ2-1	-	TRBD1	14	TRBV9	TGTGCCAGCAGCGTAGGGGACAGGGTAGGTGAGCAGTTCTTC	CASSVGDRVGEQFF
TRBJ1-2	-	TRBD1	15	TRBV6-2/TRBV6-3	TGTGCCAGCAGTTCATCGACAGGGGGCGCCTATGGCTACACCTTC	CASSSSTGGAYGYTF
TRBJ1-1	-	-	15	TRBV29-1	TGCAGCGTTGAACTCTTGGGGCGGGAGTTGACTGAAGCTTTCTTT	CSVELLGRELTEAFF
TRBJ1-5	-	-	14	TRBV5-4	TGTGCCAGCAGCTTGGCCGGTAGCAATCAGCCCCAGCATTTT	CASSLAGSNQPQHF
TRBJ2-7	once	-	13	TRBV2	TGTGCCAGCAGTGACTTGGGAGCCTACGAGCAGTACTTC	CASSDLGAYEQYF
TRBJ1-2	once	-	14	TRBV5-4	TGTGCCAGCAGCTTGGAATCAACTAACTATGGCTACACCTTC	CASSLESTNYGYTF
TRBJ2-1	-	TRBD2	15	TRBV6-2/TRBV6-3	TGTGCCAGCAGTTACTCGAGCGGGGGGCCGGGTGAGCAGTTCTTC	CASSYSSGGPGEQFF
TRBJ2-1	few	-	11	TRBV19	TGTGCCAGTAGTACCGGTAGTGAGCAGTTCTTC	CASSTGSEQFF
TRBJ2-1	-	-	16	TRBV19	TGTGCCAGTAGTACCCCTGCGGCCAGCTCCTACAATGAGCAGTTCTTC	CASSTPAASSYNEQFF
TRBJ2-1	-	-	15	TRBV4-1	TGCGCCAGCAGCCCACGACTCGTTAGCGGCCATGAGCAGTTCTTC	CASSPRLVSGHEQFF
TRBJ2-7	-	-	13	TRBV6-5	TGTGCCAGCAGTTACGCCGAGGGTGGCGAGCAGTACTTC	CASSYAEGGEQYF
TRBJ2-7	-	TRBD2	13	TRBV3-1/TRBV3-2	TGTGCCAGCGCCCCGGGGGGGAGCTACGAGCAGTACTTC	CASAPGGSYEQYF
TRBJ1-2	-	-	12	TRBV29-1	TGCAGCGTTGATACAGGCACCTATGGCTACACCTTC	CSVDTGTYGYTF
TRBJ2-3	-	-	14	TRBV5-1	TGCGCCAGCAGCTTGGTCCAGTTTTTTGATACGCAGTATTTT	CASSLVQFFDTQYF
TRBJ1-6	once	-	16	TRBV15	TGTGCCACCAGCAGAGGCGGGGCCGACCGGGGCTCACCCCTCCACTTT	CATSRGGADRGSPLHF
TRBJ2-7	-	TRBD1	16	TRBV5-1	TGCGCCAGCAGAGGAGAGGGGACAGGGTATTCCTACGAGCAGTACTTC	CASRGEGTGYSYEQYF
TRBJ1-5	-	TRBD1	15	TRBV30	TGTGCCTGGAGTGTCGGGACAGGGGCCGATCAGCCCCAGCATTTT	CAWSVGTGADQPQHF
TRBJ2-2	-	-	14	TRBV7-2	TGTGCCAGCAGCTTAGGTACAAACACCGGGGAGCTGTTTTTT	CASSLGTNTGELFF
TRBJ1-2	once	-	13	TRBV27	TGTGCCAGCAGTTACCGCGGACAGTATGGCTACACCTTC	CASSYRGQYGYTF
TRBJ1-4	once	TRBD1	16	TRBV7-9	TGTGCCAGCAGCCCGCGTGGGACAGGGGTAAATGAAAAACTGTTTTTT	CASSPRGTGVNEKLFF
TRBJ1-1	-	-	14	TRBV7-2	TGTGCCAGCAGCCCTAGGGGTGGGGTACCTGAAGCTTTCTTT	CASSPRGGVPEAFF
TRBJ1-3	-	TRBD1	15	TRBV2	TGTGCCAGCAGTTCAACGACAGGGGCTGGAAACACCATATATTTT	CASSSTTGAGNTIYF
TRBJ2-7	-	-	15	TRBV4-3	TGCGCCAGCAGCCAAGACCCCGGGGGTCCCTACGAGCAGTACTTC	CASSQDPGGPYEQYF
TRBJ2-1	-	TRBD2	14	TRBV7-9	TGTGCCAGCAGCCCACCGGGCGGGGGCAATGAGCAGTTCTTC	CASSPPGGGNEQFF
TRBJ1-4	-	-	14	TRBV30	TGTGCCTGGAATCTGGACATTCGTGTTGAAAAACTGTTTTTT	CAWNLDIRVEKLFF
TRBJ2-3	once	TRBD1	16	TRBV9	TGTGCCAGCAGCGTCGATAGGACAGGGCTCAAAGATACGCAGTATTTT	CASSVDRTGLKDTQYF
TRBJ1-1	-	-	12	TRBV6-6	TGTGCCAGCAGTTTACAGTACACTGAAGCTTTCTTT	CASSLQYTEAFF
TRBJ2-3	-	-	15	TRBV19	TGTGCCAGTAGTATGCCGGAGTCTACCACAGATACGCAGTATTTT	CASSMPESTTDTQYF
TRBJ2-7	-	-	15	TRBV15	TGTGCCACCAGCAGAGGAGAGGGGGCGGGAAACGAGCAGTACTTC	CATSRGEGAGNEQYF
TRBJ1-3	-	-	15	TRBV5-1	TGCGCCAGCAGCTTGGCCCCCGGGGAGGGGTACACCATATATTTT	CASSLAPGEGYTIYF
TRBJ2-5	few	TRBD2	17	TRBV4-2	TGTGCCAGCAGCCAAGAGGTAGCGGGGAACTTACAAGAGACCCAGTACTTC	CASSQEVAGNLQETQYF
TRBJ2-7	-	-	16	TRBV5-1	TGCGCCAGCAGCTTGGGAGGGACTCGACCTTCCGACGAGCAGTACTTC	CASSLGGTRPSDEQYF
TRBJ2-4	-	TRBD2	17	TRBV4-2	TGTGCCAGCAGCCCAGGGGGGGCTAGCGGGGCGTTATACATTCAGTACTTC	CASSPGGASGALYIQYF
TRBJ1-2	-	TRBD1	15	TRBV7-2	TGTGCCAGCAGCTTAGCGGGGACAGCTAACTATGGCTACACCTTC	CASSLAGTANYGYTF
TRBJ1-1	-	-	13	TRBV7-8	TGTGCCAGCAGCTTCCTCAGGAACACTGAAGCTTTCTTT	CASSFLRNTEAFF
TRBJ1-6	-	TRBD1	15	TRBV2	TGTGCCAGCAGTGAGAGACAGGGGATTAATTCACCCCTCCACTTT	CASSERQGINSPLHF
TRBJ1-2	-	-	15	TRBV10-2	TGCGCCAGCAGTGAGAACAGGGTCCGGGTGCCTGGCTACACCTTC	CASSENRVRVPGYTF
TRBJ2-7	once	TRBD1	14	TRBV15	TGTGCCACCAGCGGGGACAGGGGGCGGTACGAGCAGTACTTC	CATSGDRGRYEQYF
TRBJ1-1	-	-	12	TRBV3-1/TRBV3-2	TGTGCCAGCAGCCAATGGGCCCAAGCAGCTTTCTTT	CASSQWAQAAFF
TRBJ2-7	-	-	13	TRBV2	TGTGCCAGCAGCACCGGGGGGCCCTACGAGCAGTACTTC	CASSTGGPYEQYF